The 18 T cell receptor beta chains listed next were all sequenced from one sample in a study of T cell repertoires in cytomegalovirus infection. Their recognized antigens are unknown. TCRdb called the reads again in MiXCR, with one record for every CDR3 protein. The sample has 900,000 to 950,000 distinct CDR3 sequences; approximately 31% are singletons. The source material was cultured CD8+ T cells from PBMCs, sampled from culture after CMV antigen stimulation. The source is a human donor in good health (CMV status not recorded). Some clones in this sample may be carry-over from other donors' samples.

This rearrangement joins TRBV2 to TRBJ2-1; maybe TRBD2 (6 bases). The V gene lost 6 bases and the J gene lost 8 bases, with 17 bases spanning the gap. The CDR3 has 14 residues. The germline V gene has CDR1 SNHLY and CDR2 FYNNEI. CDR3 DNA: TGTGCCAGCAGGGTCGAAGCGGGTGCCGATGAGCAGTTCTTC. Translated, it gives CASRVEAGADEQFF.

This clonotype was seen repeatedly, ten times or more. This chain uses TRBV7-8 with TRBJ2-7; a possible D gene is TRBD2 (5 bases). Germline V CDR1 and CDR2: SGHVS, FQNEAQ. V lost 3 bases to trimming and J lost 2 bases, with 17 bases between them. CDR3 length: 16 amino acids. The chain's CDR3 is CASSLAGGRAPYEQYV. The CDR3 bases are TGTGCCAGCAGCTTGGCCGGTGGGCGGGCCCCCTACGAGCAGTACGTC.

This rearrangement joins TRBV5-6 to TRBJ2-3; D is unresolved. In germline, CDR1 is SGHDT, CDR2 YYEEEE. The CDR3 runs 15 residues. V dropped 1 base and J dropped 2 bases, with 11 bases sitting between them. The DNA for the CDR3 is TGTGCCAGCAGCTTGAGTACAGTCCTCACAGATACGCAGTATTTT. It is translated as CASSLSTVLTDTQYF. Drawing the rest from reference TRBV5-6 and TRBJ2-3, the complete variable domain is DAGVTQSPTHLIKTRGQQVTLRCSPKSGHDTVSWYQQALGQGPQFIFQYYEEEERQRGNFPDRFSGHQFPNYSSELNVNALLLGDSALYLCASSLSTVLTDTQYFGPGTRLTVL.

The chain's CDR3 is CASSQDRASGGPAGELFF. CDR3 DNA: TGCGCCAGCAGCCAAGATAGGGCTAGCGGGGGCCCGGCCGGGGAGCTGTTTTTT. The V and J genes are TRBV4-1 and TRBJ2-2, with TRBD2 matching 10 bases. The junction had 10 bases not matched to a gene; V was cut back by 0 bases and J by 6 bases. CDR1 MGHRA and CDR2 YSYEKL come from the germline V gene. The CDR3 covers 18 residues.

This clonotype has only a few counts. The chain joins TRBV7-9 to TRBJ2-1; no firm D call. Trimming took 5 bases from V and 7 from J, leaving 18 bases between them. From germline, CDR1 is SEHNR and CDR2 FQNEAQ (reference sequence). CDR3 length: 15 amino acids. As DNA, the CDR3 is TGTGCCAGCAGCACTCCTAGGGTCCGTTTGAATGAGCAGTTCTTC. Translation: CASSTPRVRLNEQFF. The full variable domain, its missing parts supplied by reference TRBV7-9 and TRBJ2-1, is DTGVSQNPRHKITKRGQNVTFRCDPISEHNRLYWYRQTLGQGPEFLTYFQNEAQLEKSRLLSDRFSAERPKGSFSTLEIQRTEQGDSAMYLCASSTPRVRLNEQFFGPGTRLTVL.

The chain is built from TRBV2 and TRBJ2-1, with 10 bases identical to TRBD2. V trimming: 5 bases; J trimming: 2 bases; junction bases outside the gene matches: 3. CDR3 length: 15 amino acids. The germline gives CDR1 SNHLY, CDR2 FYNNEI. The CDR3 bases are TGTGCCAGCAGTTCCGGGACTAGCGCCTACAATGAGCAGTTCTTC. Protein product: CASSSGTSAYNEQFF.

The sample holds a few counts of this clonotype. The chain recombines TRBV7-6 with TRBJ1-5; 8 nucleotides line up with TRBD1. With V trimmed by 5 bases and J by 4 bases, 7 bases remained unmatched. Germline lookup yields CDR1 SGHVS and CDR2 FNYEAQ. The CDR3 is made up of 15 amino acids. The CDR3 DNA sequence: TGTGCCAGCAGCCCCGGGACAGGCGATAATCAGCCCCAGCATTTT. It specifies CASSPGTGDNQPQHF.

The rearrangement uses TRBV7-9 and TRBJ2-7; TRBD1 matches 8 bases. Unmatched junction bases numbered 4, after V lost 6 bases and J lost 3 bases. The germline gives CDR1 SEHNR, CDR2 FQNEAQ (reference sequence). This CDR3 region has 13 residues. The DNA of the CDR3 is TGTGCCAGCAGGACAGGGGCCTTCTACGAGCAGTACTTC. Translating it yields CASRTGAFYEQYF.

For this clonotype: Germline and junction disagree at one end, which may indicate a read error. The chain uses TRBV27 and TRBJ2-3; 9 bases align to TRBD1. This CDR3 has 17 residues. The germline V gene has CDR1 MNHEY and CDR2 SMNVEV (reference sequence). CDR3 DNA: TGTGCCAGCAGCCCCCTACCGGGACAGGGATCCACAAATACGCAGTATTTT. It specifies CASSPLPGQGSTNTQYF.

The chain links TRBV6-6 to TRBJ2-2, with a weak D call TRBD2 (5 bases). Trimming removed 0 bases at V and 2 bases at J, with 7 bases between. The length of the CDR3 is 15 residues. From germline, CDR1 is MNHNY and CDR2 SVGAGI (reference sequence). CDR3 nucleotide sequence: TGTGCCAGCAGTTACTCCCGGGGAAACACCGGGGAGCTGTTTTTT. This codes for CASSYSRGNTGELFF.

This clonotype was counted between two and nine times. The gene calls are TRBV10-3 and TRBJ2-3; D is unclear. The CDR3 covers 14 residues. The V gene's germline CDR1 is ENHRY and CDR2 SYGVKD. V was trimmed by 2 bases and J by 0 bases, leaving 6 bases between them. Here the CDR3 reads CAISESFSTDTQYF. The CDR3 DNA sequence: TGTGCCATCAGTGAGAGCTTTAGCACAGATACGCAGTATTTT.

The chain employs TRBV7-9 and TRBJ1-6; D unresolved. CDR1 and CDR2 from the germline V gene are SEHNR and FQNEAQ (reference sequence). Between the trimmed V and J ends, which lost 4 bases and 10 bases, there was a span of 8 bases. This CDR3 region has 12 residues. The CDR3 DNA reads as TGTGCCAGCAGCTCATTTGGATCACCCCTCCACTTT. Protein product: CASSSFGSPLHF. Complete variable domain (other parts from reference TRBV7-9 and TRBJ1-6): DTGVSQNPRHKITKRGQNVTFRCDPISEHNRLYWYRQTLGQGPEFLTYFQNEAQLEKSRLLSDRFSAERPKGSFSTLEIQRTEQGDSAMYLCASSSFGSPLHFGNGTRLTVT.

This clonotype appeared a few times. The chain couples TRBV6-2 or TRBV6-3 to TRBJ2-7, with TRBD2 identical over 9 bases. V shed 6 bases and J 2 bases; nucleotides not matched to a gene: 17. CDR3 size: 18 residues. CDR1 MNHEY and CDR2 SVGEGT come from the germline V gene. The CDR3 DNA reads TGTGCCAGCAGCCTAACCCCTCTGGCGGGGGGGCTAACCTACGAGCAGTACGTC. Translated, it gives CASSLTPLAGGLTYEQYV.

This clonotype was recorded a few times. The rearrangement uses TRBV28 and TRBJ1-2, with D possibly matching TRBD1 (5 bases). Germline lookup yields CDR1 MDHEN and CDR2 SYDVKM. The CDR3 extends over 15 amino acids. V was pared by 3 bases and J by 8 bases, with 19 bases between. The CDR3 loop reads CASSLGLGRRGGYTF. In DNA, the CDR3 is TGTGCCAGCAGTTTGGGGTTGGGACGTAGAGGCGGCTACACCTTC.

V and J are TRBV5-1 and TRBJ2-5; D ambiguous. V lost 1 base, J lost 1 base, and 11 bases lay in between. Germline CDR1 and CDR2: SGHRS and YFSETQ. The CDR3 is 15 amino acids. CDR3 nucleotides: TGCGCCAGCAGCTTGAGGATGGGCTTCCAAGAGACCCAGTACTTC. It translates to CASSLRMGFQETQYF.

This chain links TRBV7-9 with TRBJ2-7; a weak D match, TRBD2 (6 bases). The CDR3 has 15 amino acids. V lost 5 bases, J lost 3 bases, and 17 bases lay in between. Germline CDR1 and CDR2: SEHNR and FQNEAQ (reference sequence). The CDR3 bases are TGTGCCAGCAGCGAGGACGGGAGTAGCTACTACGAGCAGTACTTC. This codes for CASSEDGSSYYEQYF.

The chain's CDR3 is CASSHVGQGGANVLTF. DNA for the CDR3: TGTGCCAGCAGCCATGTAGGACAGGGTGGGGCCAACGTCCTGACTTTC. J is TRBJ2-6 and V is TRBV14; 8 positions agree with TRBD1. V was clipped by 3 bases and J by 3 bases; unmatched bases: 4. The length of the CDR3 is 16 residues. Per the germline V gene, CDR1 is SGHDN and CDR2 is FVKESK.

The chain has TRBV14 and TRBJ2-1; tentatively, D is TRBD1 (5 bases). With 2 bases removed from V and 7 bases from J, the gap between germline ends came to 12 bases. Looked up from germline, CDR1 is SGHDN and CDR2 is FVKESK. The CDR3 spans 14 residues. CDR3 nucleotides: TGTGCCAGCAGCCAATTCAGGGCAGGGAATGAGCAGTTCTTC. It translates to CASSQFRAGNEQFF. Looking up the rest from reference TRBV14 and TRBJ2-1 gives the full variable domain: EAGVTQFPSHSVIEKGQTVTLRCDPISGHDNLYWYRRVMGKEIKFLLHFVKESKQDESGMPNNRFLAERTGGTYSTLKVQPAELEDSGVYFCASSQFRAGNEQFFGPGTRLTVL.